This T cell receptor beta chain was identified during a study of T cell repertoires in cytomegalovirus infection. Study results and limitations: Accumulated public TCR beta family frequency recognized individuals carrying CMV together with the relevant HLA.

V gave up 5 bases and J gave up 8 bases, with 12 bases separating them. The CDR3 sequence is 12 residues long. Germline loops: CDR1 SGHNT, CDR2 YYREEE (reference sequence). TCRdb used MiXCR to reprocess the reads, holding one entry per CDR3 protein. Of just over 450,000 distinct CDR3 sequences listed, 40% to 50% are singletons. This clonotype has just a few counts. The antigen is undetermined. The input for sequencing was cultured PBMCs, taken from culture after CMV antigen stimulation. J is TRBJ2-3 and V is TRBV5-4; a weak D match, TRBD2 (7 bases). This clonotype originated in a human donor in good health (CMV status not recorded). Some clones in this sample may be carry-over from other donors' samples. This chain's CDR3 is CASREAGATQYF. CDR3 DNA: TGTGCCAGCAGGGAGGCGGGGGCTACGCAGTATTTT.